The 5 T cell receptor beta chains presented below share a single source sample, sequenced in a study of blood T cell repertoires in COVID-19. Method: immunoSEQ multiplex PCR; TCRdb's copy keeps in-frame clones and lacks some. The table lists approximately 94,000 clones, approximately 86% of them singletons. Material for sequencing was peripheral blood. Receptors were obtained from a human donor in a cohort sampled during active COVID-19.

The rearrangement uses TRBV30 and TRBJ1-2; tentative D call: TRBD1 (5 bases). V dropped 4 bases and J dropped 13 bases, with 19 bases sitting between them. There are 12 residues in the CDR3. The V gene's germline CDR1 is GTSNPN and CDR2 SVGIG (reference sequence). CDR3 in amino acids: CAWKGGAGKPTF. The CDR3 DNA reads as TGTGCCTGGAAGGGTGGGGCCGGAAAGCCCACCTTC.

The rearrangement links TRBV12-5 to TRBJ2-7; 14 bases agree with TRBD2. Unmatched junction bases numbered 7, after V lost 1 base and J lost 2 bases. Germline V lookup: CDR1 LGHNT, CDR2 FRNRAP. This CDR3 spans 18 amino acids. The CDR3 here is CASGLDLGLAGGPYEQYF. In DNA, the CDR3 is TGTGCTAGTGGTTTGGACCTTGGACTAGCGGGAGGTCCCTACGAGCAGTACTTC.

The chain has TRBV7-9 and TRBJ1-4; 8 bases are a match to TRBD1. The junction had 15 bases not matched to a gene; V was cut back by 3 bases and J by 3 bases. CDR1 is SEHNR and CDR2 is FQNEAQ in the germline V gene (reference sequence). This CDR3 region has 19 residues. CDR3 nucleotide sequence: TGTGCCAGCAGCTTGGGCCGGACAGGGTTCCTTGCGGCTAATGAAAAACTGTTTTTT. It translates to CASSLGRTGFLAANEKLFF.

This sequence joins TRBV18 and TRBJ2-2; TRBD1 aligns across 7 bases. The CDR3 sequence is 15 residues long. Germline loops: CDR1 KGHSH, CDR2 LQKENI. V was pared by 5 bases and J by 4 bases, with 7 bases of the junction left unmatched. In DNA form, the CDR3 reads TGTGCCAGCTCAATACAGGGGTCGCCCACCGGGGAGCTGTTTTTT. It encodes CASSIQGSPTGELFF.

The chain has TRBV5-1 and TRBJ1-1; D is uncertain. Germline assignment: CDR1 SGHRS and CDR2 YFSETQ. The CDR3 spans 16 residues. Trimming left V 0 bases short and J 4 bases short, with 16 bases between. Here the CDR3 reads CASSLGRQQRTTEAFF. Here the CDR3 DNA reads TGCGCCAGCAGCTTGGGGCGACAACAGAGAACCACTGAAGCTTTCTTT.